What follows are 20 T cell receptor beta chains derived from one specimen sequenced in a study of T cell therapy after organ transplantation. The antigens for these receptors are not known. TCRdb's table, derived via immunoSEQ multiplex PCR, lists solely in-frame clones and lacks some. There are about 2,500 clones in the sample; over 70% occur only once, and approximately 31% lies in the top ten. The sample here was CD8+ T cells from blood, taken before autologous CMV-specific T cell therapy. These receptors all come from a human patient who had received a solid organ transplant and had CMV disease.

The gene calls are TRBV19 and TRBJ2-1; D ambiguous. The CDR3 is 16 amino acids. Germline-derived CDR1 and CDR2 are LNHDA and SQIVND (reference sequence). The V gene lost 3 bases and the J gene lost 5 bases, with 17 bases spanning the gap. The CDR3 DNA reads TGTGCCAGTAGTATCGGCTCTCTGGCGCTGAACAATGAGCAGTTCTTC. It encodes CASSIGSLALNNEQFF.

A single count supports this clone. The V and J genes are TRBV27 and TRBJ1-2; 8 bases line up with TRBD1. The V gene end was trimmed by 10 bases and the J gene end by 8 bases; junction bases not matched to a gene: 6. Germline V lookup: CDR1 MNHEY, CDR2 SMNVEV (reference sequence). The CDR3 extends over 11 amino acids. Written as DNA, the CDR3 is TGTGCCACCTTGACAGGGGACGGCTACACCTTC. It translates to CATLTGDGYTF.

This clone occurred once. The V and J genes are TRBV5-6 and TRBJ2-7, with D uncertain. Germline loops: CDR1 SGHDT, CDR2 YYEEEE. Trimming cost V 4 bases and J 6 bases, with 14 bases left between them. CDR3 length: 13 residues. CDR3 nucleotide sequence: TGTGCCAGCAGCCTGGTAGGGCGGACCGAGCAGTACGTC. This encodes CASSLVGRTEQYV.

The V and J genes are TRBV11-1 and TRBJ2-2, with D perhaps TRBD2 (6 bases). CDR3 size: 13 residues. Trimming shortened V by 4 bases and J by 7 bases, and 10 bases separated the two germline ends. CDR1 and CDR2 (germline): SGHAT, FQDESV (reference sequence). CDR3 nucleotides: TGTGCCAGCAGCTCAGGAGGGATCGGGGAGCTGTTTTTT. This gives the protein CASSSGGIGELFF.

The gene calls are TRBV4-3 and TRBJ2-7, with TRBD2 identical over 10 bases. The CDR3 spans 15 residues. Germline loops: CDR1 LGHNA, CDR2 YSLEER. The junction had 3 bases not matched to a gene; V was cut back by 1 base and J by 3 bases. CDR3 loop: CASSQGTSGYYEQYF. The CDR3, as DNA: TGCGCCAGCAGCCAAGGGACTAGCGGATACTACGAGCAGTACTTC.

This chain's CDR3 is CSVVGTGEALDEKLFF. DNA for the CDR3: TGCAGCGTTGTGGGGACAGGGGAGGCCTTAGACGAAAAACTGTTTTTT. The rearrangement joins TRBV29-1 to TRBJ1-4; 10 bases are a match to TRBD1. With V trimmed by 4 bases and J by 8 bases, 13 bases remained unmatched. Looked up from germline, CDR1 is SQVTM and CDR2 is ANQGSEA. The CDR3 is 16 residues long.

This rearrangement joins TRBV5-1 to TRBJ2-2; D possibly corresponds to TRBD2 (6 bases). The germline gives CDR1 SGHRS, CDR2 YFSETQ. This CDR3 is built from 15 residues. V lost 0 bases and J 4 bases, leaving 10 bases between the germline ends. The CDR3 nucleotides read TGCGCCAGCAGCTTGGGGTCAGCGGGCACCGGGGAGCTGTTTTTT. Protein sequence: CASSLGSAGTGELFF.

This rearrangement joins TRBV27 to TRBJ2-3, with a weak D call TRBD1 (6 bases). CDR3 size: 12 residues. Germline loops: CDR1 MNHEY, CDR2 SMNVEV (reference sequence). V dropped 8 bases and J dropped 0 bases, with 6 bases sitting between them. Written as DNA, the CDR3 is TGTGCCAGCGGGACAAGCACAGATACGCAGTATTTT. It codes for CASGTSTDTQYF.

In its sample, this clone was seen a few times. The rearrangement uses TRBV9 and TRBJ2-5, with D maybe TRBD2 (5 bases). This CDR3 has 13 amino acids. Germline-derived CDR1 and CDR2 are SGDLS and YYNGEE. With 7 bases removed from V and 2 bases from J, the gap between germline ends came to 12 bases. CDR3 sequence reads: CASWEQPQETQYF. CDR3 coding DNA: TGTGCCAGCTGGGAGCAGCCGCAAGAGACCCAGTACTTC.

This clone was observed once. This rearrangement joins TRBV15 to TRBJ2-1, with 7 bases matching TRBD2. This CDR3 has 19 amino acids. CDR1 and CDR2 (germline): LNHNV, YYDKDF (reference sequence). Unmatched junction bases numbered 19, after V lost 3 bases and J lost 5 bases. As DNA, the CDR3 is TGTGCCACCAGCAGGACACAGCGATGGGAGGGCCTTTTGGACAATGAGCAGTTCTTC. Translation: CATSRTQRWEGLLDNEQFF.

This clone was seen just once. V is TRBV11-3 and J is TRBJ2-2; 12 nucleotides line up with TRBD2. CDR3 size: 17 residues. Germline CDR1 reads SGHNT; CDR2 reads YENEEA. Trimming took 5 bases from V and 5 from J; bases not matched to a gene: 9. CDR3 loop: CASSLRLAGVKTGELFF. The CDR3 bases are TGTGCCAGCAGCCTGCGACTAGCGGGAGTTAAGACCGGGGAGCTGTTTTTT.

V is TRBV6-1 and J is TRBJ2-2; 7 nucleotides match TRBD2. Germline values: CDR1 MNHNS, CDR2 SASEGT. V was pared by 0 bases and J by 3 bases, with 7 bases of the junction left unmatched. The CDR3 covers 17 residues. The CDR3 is CASSEAGGSGYTGELFF. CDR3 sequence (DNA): TGTGCCAGCAGTGAAGCGGGGGGGTCAGGCTACACCGGGGAGCTGTTTTTT.

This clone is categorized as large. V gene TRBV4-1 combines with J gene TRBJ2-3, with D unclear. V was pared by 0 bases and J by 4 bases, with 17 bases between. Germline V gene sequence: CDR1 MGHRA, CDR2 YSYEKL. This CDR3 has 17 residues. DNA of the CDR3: TGCGCCAGCAGCCAAGATTACCCGGACGCATTTTCAGATACGCAGTATTTT. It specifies CASSQDYPDAFSDTQYF.

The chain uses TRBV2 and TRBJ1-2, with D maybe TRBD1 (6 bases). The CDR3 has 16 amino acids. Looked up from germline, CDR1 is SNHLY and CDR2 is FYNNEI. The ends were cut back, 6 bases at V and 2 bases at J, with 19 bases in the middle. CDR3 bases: TGTGCCAGCAGCCCACTAGGGGGGGAGGAGAACTATGGCTACACCTTC. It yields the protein CASSPLGGEENYGYTF.

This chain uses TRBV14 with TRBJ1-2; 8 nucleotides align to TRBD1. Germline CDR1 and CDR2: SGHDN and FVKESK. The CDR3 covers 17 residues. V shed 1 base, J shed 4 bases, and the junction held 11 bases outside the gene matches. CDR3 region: CASSQVRTGSFSYGYTF. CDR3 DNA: TGTGCCAGCAGCCAAGTCCGGACAGGGTCCTTCTCCTATGGCTACACCTTC.

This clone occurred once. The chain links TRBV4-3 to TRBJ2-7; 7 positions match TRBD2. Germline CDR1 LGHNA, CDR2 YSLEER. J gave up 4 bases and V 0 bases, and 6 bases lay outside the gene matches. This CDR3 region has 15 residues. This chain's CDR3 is CASSQDRGSGYEQYF. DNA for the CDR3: TGCGCCAGCAGCCAAGATCGAGGTAGCGGGTACGAGCAGTACTTC.

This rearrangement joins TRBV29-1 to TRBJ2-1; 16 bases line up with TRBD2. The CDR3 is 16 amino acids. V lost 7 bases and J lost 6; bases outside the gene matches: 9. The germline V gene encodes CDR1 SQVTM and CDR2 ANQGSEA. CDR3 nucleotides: TGCAGCGCCCCGGGACTAGCGGGAGGGTTCGTCAATGAGCAGTTCTTC. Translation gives CSAPGLAGGFVNEQFF.

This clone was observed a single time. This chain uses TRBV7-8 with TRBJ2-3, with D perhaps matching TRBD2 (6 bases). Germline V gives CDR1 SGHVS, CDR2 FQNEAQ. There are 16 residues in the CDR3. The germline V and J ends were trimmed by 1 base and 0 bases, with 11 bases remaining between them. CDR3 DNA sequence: TGTGCCAGCAGCTTAGTGTTAGCGGTTAGCACAGATACGCAGTATTTT. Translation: CASSLVLAVSTDTQYF.

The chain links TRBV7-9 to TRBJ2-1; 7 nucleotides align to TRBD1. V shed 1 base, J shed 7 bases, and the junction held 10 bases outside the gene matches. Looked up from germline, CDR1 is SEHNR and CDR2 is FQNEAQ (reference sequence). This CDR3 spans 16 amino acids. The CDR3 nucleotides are TGTGCCAGCAGCTTAGATCGACAGGGCCCCCCGAATGAGCAGTTCTTC. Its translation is CASSLDRQGPPNEQFF.

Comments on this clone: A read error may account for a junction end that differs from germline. The CDR3 protein is CASRGGISYEQYF. The CDR3 nucleotides are TGTGCTAGCAGGGGGGGTATCTCCTACGAGCAGTACTTC. This rearrangement joins TRBV5-6 to TRBJ2-7; the D gene could be TRBD1 or TRBD2 (7 bases each). This CDR3 has 13 residues. Germline CDR1 is SGHDT and CDR2 is YYEEEE.